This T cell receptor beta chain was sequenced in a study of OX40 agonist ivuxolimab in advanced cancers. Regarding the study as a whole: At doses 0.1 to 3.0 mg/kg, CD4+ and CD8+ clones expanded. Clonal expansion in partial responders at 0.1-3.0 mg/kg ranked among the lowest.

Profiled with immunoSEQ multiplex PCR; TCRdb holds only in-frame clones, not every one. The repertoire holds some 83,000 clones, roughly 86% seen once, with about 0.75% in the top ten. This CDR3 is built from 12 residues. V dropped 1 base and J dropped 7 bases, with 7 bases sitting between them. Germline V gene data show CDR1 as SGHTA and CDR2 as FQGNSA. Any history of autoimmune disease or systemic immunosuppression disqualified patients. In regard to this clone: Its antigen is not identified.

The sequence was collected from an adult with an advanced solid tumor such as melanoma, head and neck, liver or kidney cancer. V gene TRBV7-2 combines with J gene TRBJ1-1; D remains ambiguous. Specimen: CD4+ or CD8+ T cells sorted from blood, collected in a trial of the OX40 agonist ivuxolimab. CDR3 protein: CASSLENFEAFF. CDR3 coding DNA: TGTGCCAGCAGCTTAGAAAATTTTGAAGCTTTCTTT.